One T cell receptor (beta chain) is described in this entry. After removal of 1 base from V and 0 bases from J, the junction contained 7 bases not matched to a gene. The CDR3 is made up of 18 amino acids. Looked up from germline, CDR1 is SEHNR and CDR2 is FQNEAQ (reference sequence). These data are taken from a study of blood T cell repertoires in COVID-19. Study overall: The origin of the acute and convalescent COVID-19 samples was the United States, Italy and Spain. The cDNA or gDNA used as material had been derived from T cells, B-cell-depleted T cells, or PBMCs.

Authors' data handling: Using reference gene primer amplification, nucleated cell counts were estimated. Sequenced by immunoSEQ multiplex PCR; TCRdb stores in-frame clones only, minus some. That table is the source of V, J and clone size, and D and trimming were worked out from the DNA. The table records 95,000 to 150,000 clones, 82% of them present only once. The chain uses TRBV7-9 and TRBJ2-3; 10 bases map to TRBD1. The sequence was collected from an older woman with acute or convalescent COVID-19. Sequenced: peripheral blood. In DNA, the CDR3 is TGTGCCAGCAGCTTAGGGACAGGGGGTAGTACTAGCACAGATACGCAGTATTTT. Its protein is CASSLGTGGSTSTDTQYF. The complete variable domain, with remaining parts taken from reference TRBV7-9 and TRBJ2-3, reads DTGVSQNPRHKITKRGQNVTFRCDPISEHNRLYWYRQTLGQGPEFLTYFQNEAQLEKSRLLSDRFSAERPKGSFSTLEIQRTEQGDSAMYLCASSLGTGGSTSTDTQYFGPGTRLTVL.